This TCR beta chain is drawn from a study of PD-L1 blockade in urothelial cancer. Study context: Analysis of blood occurred 3 weeks (second dose) and 6 weeks after treatment start. When blood samples were assessed, the median T cell count was about 140,000.

This sample's time point: pretreatment peripheral blood. This CDR3 is 16 amino acids long. V shed 0 bases and J shed 0 bases, with 11 bases lying between them. Germline CDR1 reads LGHNA; CDR2 reads YNFKEQ. Libraries were prepared by immunoSEQ multiplex PCR; TCRdb keeps only in-frame clonotypes and omits some of them. The sample consists of roughly 54,000 clones, 87% of them appearing once. The source was PBMCs, collected around atezolizumab (anti-PD-L1) treatment. The receptor's source is a woman aged 60 to 75 with urothelial cancer. The rearrangement uses TRBV4-2 and TRBJ1-1, with a weak D call TRBD1 (5 bases). CDR3 loop: CASSQDIDSVNTEAFF. CDR3 in DNA: TGTGCCAGCAGCCAAGATATTGACAGCGTGAACACTGAAGCTTTCTTT.